The sequence of this T cell receptor beta chain was determined in a study of T cell repertoires in cytomegalovirus infection. Study-level information: Both CMV infection and a matching HLA type were indicated by public TCR beta signatures. The study, taken as a whole, reports: Clonotypes of TCR beta that were HLA-C-restricted and CMV-specific dominated the ex vivo response. Summed frequency of public TCR beta families distinguished CMV carriers with the relevant HLA.

With 5 bases removed from V and 4 bases from J, the gap between germline ends came to 20 bases. Germline V gene lookup returns CDR1 SEHNR and CDR2 FQNEAQ (reference sequence). The CDR3 is 16 residues long. This clonotype has just a few counts. As yet, its antigen is unknown. TCRdb re-called the reads through MiXCR, storing one row per CDR3 protein. The sample includes around 750,000 distinct CDR3 sequences, about 33% of them seen just once. This material consisted of cultured CD8+ T cells from PBMCs, taken from culture after CMV antigen stimulation. The V gene is TRBV7-9, the J gene TRBJ1-2; perhaps TRBD1 as D (5 bases). The TCR comes from a human donor in good health (CMV status not recorded). Some clones in this sample may be carry-over from other donors' samples. CDR3 nucleotide sequence: TGTGCCAGCAGCCGATCGGGGGGAGACGCTATCTATGGCTACACCTTC. Its translation: CASSRSGGDAIYGYTF.